The 17 T cell receptor beta chains below come from one sample, sequenced in a study of post-analysis software for immune sequencing data. Overall study results and limits: Compared with controls, patients had more of about 5 TRBV segments, including TRBV5-6, TRBV5-1 and TRBV20-1.

The antigens these receptors bind are not known. cDNA libraries of TCR beta carried unique molecular identifiers. Each CDR3 protein gets one entry after TCRdb re-called the PCR reads with MiXCR. The sample records roughly 540,000 distinct CDR3 sequences, less than 40% being singletons. Sequenced material: blood. The origin of the receptors is a girl aged 2 to 17 with multiple sclerosis.

The rearrangement uses TRBV5-1 and TRBJ2-2; 9 nucleotides agree with TRBD1. CDR3 size: 17 residues. V lost 4 bases to trimming and J lost 2 bases; unmatched junction nucleotides: 9. CDR1 and CDR2 from the germline V gene are SGHRS and YFSETQ. CDR3 loop: CASSRIGTGYNTGELFF. The CDR3 nucleotides read TGCGCCAGCAGCCGCATTGGGACAGGGTATAACACCGGGGAGCTGTTTTTT.

This clonotype was recorded a few times. The chain has TRBV7-3 and TRBJ2-3; D is tentatively TRBD1 or TRBD2 (6 bases each). Trimming left V 2 bases short and J 6 bases short, with 18 bases between. CDR1 and CDR2 (germline): SGHTA, FQGTGA. The CDR3 is 16 residues long. The CDR3 loop is CASSLYLGGGRDTQYF. The CDR3 DNA sequence: TGTGCCAGCAGCTTATACCTAGGAGGGGGTAGGGATACGCAGTATTTT.

J is TRBJ2-7 and V is TRBV7-9; 9 bases fit TRBD1. Germline CDR1 is SEHNR and CDR2 is FQNEAQ (reference sequence). The CDR3 has 15 amino acids. V shed 5 bases, J shed 3 bases, and the junction held 8 bases outside the gene matches. As DNA, the CDR3 is TGTGCCAGCAGCGTCCTACAGGGGGCCGACTACGAGCAGTACTTC. Translation: CASSVLQGADYEQYF.

This clonotype was counted a few times. The chain couples TRBV2 to TRBJ1-2; D remains unclear. The germline CDR1 and CDR2 sequences are SNHLY and FYNNEI. V dropped 2 bases and J dropped 4 bases, with 14 bases sitting between them. The CDR3 spans 15 residues. This CDR3 reads CASSESPRRGYGYTF. The CDR3 DNA is TGTGCCAGCAGTGAATCGCCCCGGCGAGGCTATGGCTACACCTTC.

This clonotype was observed a few times. The chain recombines TRBV20-1 with TRBJ2-7; 11 bases are a match to TRBD2. Germline-derived CDR1 and CDR2 are DFQATT and SNEGSKA (reference sequence). This CDR3 contains 14 residues. The V segment lost 3 bases and the J segment 2 bases; nucleotides outside the gene matches: 3. The CDR3: CSASVLAGAYEQYF. The CDR3 nucleotides read TGCAGTGCTAGTGTACTAGCGGGGGCCTACGAGCAGTACTTC.

This rearrangement joins TRBV4-1 to TRBJ1-4; 8 nucleotides agree with TRBD1. This CDR3 is built from 15 residues. The ends lost 6 bases at V and 12 bases at J; junction bases unmatched: 15. The germline V gene encodes CDR1 MGHRA and CDR2 YSYEKL. CDR3 residues: CASREPGGGGMELFF. DNA for the CDR3: TGCGCCAGCAGAGAACCAGGGGGCGGAGGTATGGAACTGTTTTTT.

There are many counts of this clonotype. The rearrangement links TRBV12-3 or TRBV12-4 to TRBJ2-7; D gene uncertain. This CDR3 region has 14 residues. Trimming shortened V by 6 bases and J by 4 bases, and 16 bases separated the two germline ends. CDR3 sequence: CASSHDGFGYEQYF. In DNA, the CDR3 is TGTGCCAGCAGCCACGACGGGTTTGGATACGAGCAGTACTTC.

This clonotype was picked up one time. The chain is built from TRBV28 and TRBJ1-6, with TRBD1 matching 8 bases. Trimming took 5 bases from V and 11 from J; bases not matched to a gene: 11. Germline V CDR1 and CDR2: MDHEN, SYDVKM. The CDR3 is 15 amino acids. In nucleotides, the CDR3 is TGTGCCAGCAGTACCTCCCGACAGGGGAGCCCACCCCTCCACTTT. Protein: CASSTSRQGSPPLHF.

This clonotype was observed once. J is TRBJ1-2 and V is TRBV12-3 or TRBV12-4; the match to TRBD1 covers 7 bases. This CDR3 is 16 amino acids long. V was pared by 4 bases and J by 8 bases, with 16 bases of the junction left unmatched. CDR3 bases: TGTGCCAGCAGTTACGGTCAGACAGGGATCAGAGGCGGCTACACCTTC. It codes for CASSYGQTGIRGGYTF.

This clonotype has more than one count but fewer than ten. V is TRBV6-6 and J is TRBJ1-1; a possible D gene is TRBD1 (5 bases). Trimming took off 4 bases at V and 5 bases at J, with 14 bases between the two ends. The CDR3 has 14 amino acids. The V gene's germline CDR1 is MNHNY and CDR2 SVGAGI (reference sequence). The CDR3 sequence: CASSSRRGETEAFF. The CDR3 nucleotides read TGTGCCAGCAGTTCTCGTCGAGGGGAAACTGAAGCTTTCTTT.

This clonotype was detected a few times. The chain links TRBV5-1 to TRBJ2-3, with D perhaps matching TRBD2 (7 bases). V lost 7 bases to trimming and J lost 5 bases, with 23 bases between them. The CDR3 contains 16 residues. The germline V gene has CDR1 SGHRS and CDR2 YFSETQ. The CDR3, as DNA: TGCGCCAGCCTCCGCGACGATGGGGGGGCCCTAGATACGCAGTATTTT. Translated, it gives CASLRDDGGALDTQYF.

The genes are TRBV3-1 and TRBJ2-7; tentatively, D is TRBD2 (6 bases). Per the germline V gene, CDR1 is LGHDT and CDR2 is YNNKEL (reference sequence). V was shortened by 1 base and J by 2 bases, with 18 bases between the two germline ends. This CDR3 has 17 residues. CDR3 DNA: TGTGCCAGCAGCCAAGGCGTAGGGGCGGGGATCCCCTACGAGCAGTACTTC. Translating gives CASSQGVGAGIPYEQYF.

In this sample, this clonotype turned up a few times. The chain joins TRBV27 to TRBJ2-1; 10 bases fit TRBD2. V shed 6 bases, J shed 5 bases, and the junction held 19 bases outside the gene matches. The CDR3 length is 19 residues. Germline CDR1 MNHEY, CDR2 SMNVEV (reference sequence). DNA of the CDR3: TGTGCCAGCAGCTCCCTCGCGCTAGCGGGGGCCAAACCGAACAATGAGCAGTTCTTC. It encodes CASSSLALAGAKPNNEQFF.

This clonotype occurred a few times. This chain's CDR3 is CASSFTGFQETQYF. CDR3 bases: TGTGCCAGCAGTTTTACAGGATTCCAAGAGACCCAGTACTTC. This chain uses TRBV6-5 with TRBJ2-5, with a weak D call TRBD1 (5 bases). V lost 4 bases, J lost 1 base, and 10 bases lay in between. The CDR3 spans 14 residues. Looked up from germline, CDR1 is MNHEY and CDR2 is SVGAGI.

This clonotype was seen a few times. The rearrangement links TRBV20-1 to TRBJ2-7; 8 nucleotides line up with TRBD2. Germline V gene data show CDR1 as DFQATT and CDR2 as SNEGSKA (reference sequence). The CDR3 extends over 15 amino acids. With V trimmed by 5 bases and J by 7 bases, 16 bases remained unmatched. The CDR3 nucleotides read TGCAGTGCTGAGATGGGGCGGGGGGAGCTAGGGGAGCAGTACTTC. Translation: CSAEMGRGELGEQYF.

This clonotype appeared a few times. V gene TRBV5-1 combines with J gene TRBJ2-6; 11 bases fit TRBD2. CDR3 length equals 20 residues. Unmatched junction bases numbered 13, after V lost 4 bases and J lost 1 base. Germline CDR1 SGHRS, CDR2 YFSETQ. The CDR3 protein is CASSPFVGLAAPSGANVLTF. CDR3 coding DNA: TGCGCCAGCAGCCCCTTTGTGGGACTAGCGGCGCCTTCTGGGGCCAACGTCCTGACTTTC.

This clonotype was observed a few times. V and J are TRBV27 and TRBJ2-2; no reliable D call. The V end lost 5 bases, the J end lost 0 bases, and 13 bases lay between the germline ends. Germline V gene data show CDR1 as MNHEY and CDR2 as SMNVEV (reference sequence). The CDR3 extends over 16 amino acids. The CDR3 DNA follows: TGTGCCAGCAGTAACACAGCACATACGAACACCGGGGAGCTGTTTTTT. It is translated as CASSNTAHTNTGELFF.